This entry is about one TCR beta chain. No antigen is known for it. Assay used: immunoSEQ multiplex PCR; TCRdb lists only in-frame clones, some missing. Among 75,000 to 95,000 clones listed, approximately 79% were seen once. The source of the sample is a study of radiotherapy plus CTLA-4 blockade in lung cancer. Overall study findings and caveats: TCR clones originating in tumors grew in number in blood after radiotherapy plus ipilimumab.

The V gene's germline CDR1 is LGHNA and CDR2 YSLEER. CDR3 length: 15 residues. V dropped 0 bases and J dropped 6 bases, with 14 bases sitting between them. Here the sequenced sample was peripheral blood, taken from a patient treated with radiotherapy plus ipilimumab. The clonotype originates from a human donor with non-small cell lung cancer that progressed on radiotherapy plus ipilimumab. The chain combines TRBV4-3 with TRBJ1-2, with D possibly being TRBD1 (5 bases). CDR3: CASSQDWQGRNGYTF. CDR3 sequence (DNA): TGCGCCAGCAGCCAAGATTGGCAGGGTAGGAATGGCTACACCTTC.